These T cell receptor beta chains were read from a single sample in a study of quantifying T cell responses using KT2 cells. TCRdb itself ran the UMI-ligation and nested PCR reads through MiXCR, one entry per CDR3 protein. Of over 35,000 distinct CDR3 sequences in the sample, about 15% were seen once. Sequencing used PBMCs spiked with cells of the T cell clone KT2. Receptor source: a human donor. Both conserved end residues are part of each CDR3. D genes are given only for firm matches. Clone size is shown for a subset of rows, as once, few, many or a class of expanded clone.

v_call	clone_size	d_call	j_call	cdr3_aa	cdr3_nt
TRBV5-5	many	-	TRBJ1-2	CASSQTGDYGYTF	TGTGCCAGCAGCCAGACAGGCGACTATGGCTACACCTTC
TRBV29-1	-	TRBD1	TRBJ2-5	CSAPRSGTGVEETQYF	TGCAGCGCCCCACGCTCCGGGACAGGGGTGGAAGAGACCCAGTACTTC
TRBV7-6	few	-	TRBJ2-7	CASSLMAASYEQYF	TGTGCCAGCAGCTTAATGGCAGCCTCCTACGAGCAGTACTTC
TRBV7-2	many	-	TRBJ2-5	CASSLDGYETQYF	TGTGCCAGCAGCTTAGACGGGTATGAGACCCAGTACTTC
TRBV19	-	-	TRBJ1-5	CASSIRGNQPQHF	TGTGCCAGTAGCATACGGGGAAATCAGCCCCAGCATTTT
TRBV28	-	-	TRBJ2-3	CASSSPSDTQYF	TGTGCCAGCAGTTCCCCCTCTGATACGCAGTATTTT
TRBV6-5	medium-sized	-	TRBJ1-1	CASSYDRMNTEAFF	TGTGCCAGCAGTTACGACAGGATGAACACTGAAGCTTTCTTT
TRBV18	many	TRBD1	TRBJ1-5	CASSPTGAGQPQHF	TGTGCCAGCTCACCAACAGGGGCGGGGCAGCCCCAGCATTTT
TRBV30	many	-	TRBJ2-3	CAWGELDTQYF	TGTGCCTGGGGAGAACTAGATACGCAGTATTTT
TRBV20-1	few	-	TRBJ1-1	CSARDSGVSTEAFF	TGCAGTGCTAGAGATTCAGGGGTGAGCACTGAAGCTTTCTTT
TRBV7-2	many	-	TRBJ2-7	CASVPIASAYEQYF	TGTGCCAGCGTACCTATAGCGTCTGCCTACGAGCAGTACTTC
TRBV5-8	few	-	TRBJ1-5	CASNKRLGVNQPQHF	TGTGCCAGCAACAAACGGTTGGGGGTCAATCAGCCCCAGCATTTT
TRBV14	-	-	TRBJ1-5	CASSHGSNQPQHF	TGTGCCAGCAGCCATGGTAGCAATCAGCCCCAGCATTTT
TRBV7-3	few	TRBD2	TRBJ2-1	CASSLRGSGSFSGSYNEQFF	TGTGCCAGCAGCTTACGGGGTAGCGGGAGTTTTTCGGGTTCCTACAATGAGCAGTTCTTC
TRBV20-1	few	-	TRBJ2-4	CSAPGVAGKNIQYF	TGCAGTGCTCCCGGGGTTGCGGGCAAAAACATTCAGTACTTC
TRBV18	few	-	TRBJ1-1	CASSPPSAPSRTAFF	TGTGCCAGCTCACCACCATCCGCGCCCTCAAGGACGGCTTTCTTT
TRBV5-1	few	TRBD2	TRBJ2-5	CASSLGSGSYQETQYF	TGCGCCAGCAGCTTGGGTAGCGGGTCGTACCAAGAGACCCAGTACTTC
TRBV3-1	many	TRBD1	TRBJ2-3	CASSQETGGTDTQYF	TGTGCCAGCAGCCAAGAGACAGGGGGCACAGATACGCAGTATTTT
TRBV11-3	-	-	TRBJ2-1	CASEVGRDYNEQFF	TGTGCCAGCGAAGTGGGGCGGGACTACAATGAGCAGTTCTTC
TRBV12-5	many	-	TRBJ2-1	CASRLEGLYNEQFF	TGTGCTAGCCGACTAGAAGGACTATACAATGAGCAGTTCTTC
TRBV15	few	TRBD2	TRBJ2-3	CATSSQGEASGGPPFVYF	TGTGCCACCAGCTCCCAAGGGGAGGCGTCGGGGGGACCTCCATTTGTCTATTTT
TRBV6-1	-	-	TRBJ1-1	CASRAGLNTEAFF	TGTGCCAGCAGGGCTGGACTGAACACTGAAGCTTTCTTT
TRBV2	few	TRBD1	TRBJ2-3	CASSLQGGTTTDTQYF	TGTGCCAGCAGCCTACAGGGGGGCACCACCACAGATACGCAGTATTTT
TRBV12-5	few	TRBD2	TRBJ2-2	CASGTPGGNTGELFF	TGTGCTAGTGGTACCCCGGGAGGGAACACCGGGGAGCTGTTTTTT
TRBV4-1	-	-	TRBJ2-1	CASSQGSYQGNEQFF	TGCGCCAGCAGCCAAGGTTCTTACCAGGGAAATGAGCAGTTCTTC
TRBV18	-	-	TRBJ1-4	CASSPEGPTNEKLFF	TGTGCCAGCTCGCCTGAGGGTCCAACTAATGAAAAACTGTTTTTT
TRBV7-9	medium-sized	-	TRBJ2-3	CASSRSEGETDTQYF	TGTGCCAGCAGCCGGTCGGAGGGGGAAACAGATACGCAGTATTTT
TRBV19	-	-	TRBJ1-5	CATRGKRLAAGEWNNQPQHF	TGTGCCACGAGAGGGAAGAGATTGGCGGCCGGGGAGTGGAACAATCAGCCCCAGCATTTT
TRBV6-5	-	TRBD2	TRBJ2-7	CASSYATSSDEQYF	TGTGCCAGCAGTTACGCGACTAGCTCCGACGAGCAGTACTTC
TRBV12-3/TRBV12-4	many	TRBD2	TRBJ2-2	CASRLWREGAGELFF	TGTGCCAGCAGATTGTGGCGGGAGGGCGCCGGGGAGCTGTTTTTT
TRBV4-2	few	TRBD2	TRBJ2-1	CASSQGTSAYNEQFF	TGTGCCAGCAGCCAAGGGACTAGCGCTTACAATGAGCAGTTCTTC
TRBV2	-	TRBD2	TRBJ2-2	CASHQRGRNTGELFF	TGTGCCAGCCACCAGCGGGGGAGAAACACCGGGGAGCTGTTTTTT
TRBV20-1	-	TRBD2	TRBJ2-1	CSARLTSGSRYNEQFF	TGCAGTGCTAGATTGACTAGCGGGAGTAGATACAATGAGCAGTTCTTC
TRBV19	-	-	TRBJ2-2	CASSITYPDPTGELFF	TGTGCCAGTAGTATAACTTACCCGGACCCCACCGGGGAGCTGTTTTTT
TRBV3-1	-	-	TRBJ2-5	CASSQDRVRTF	TGTGCCAGCAGCCAAGATAGGGTCAGAACCTTC
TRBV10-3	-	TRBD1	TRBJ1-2	CAISDSGGTNYGFTF	TGTGCCATCAGTGACTCAGGGGGAACTAACTATGGCTTCACCTTC
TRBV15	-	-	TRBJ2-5	CATSREPTPSNPQETQYF	TGTGCCACCAGCAGAGAGCCCACCCCCTCCAATCCCCAAGAGACCCAGTACTTC
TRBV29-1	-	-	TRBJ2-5	CSVDGAGIWETQYF	TGCAGCGTTGATGGTGCAGGGATTTGGGAGACCCAGTACTTC
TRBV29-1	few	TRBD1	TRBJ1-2	CSVGQVDGYTF	TGCAGCGTGGGACAGGTTGATGGCTACACCTTC
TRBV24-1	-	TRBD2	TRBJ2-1	CATSQHLGGRHNEQFF	TGTGCCACCAGCCAACACCTAGGCGGGAGACACAATGAGCAGTTCTTC